A single sample is the source of the 32 T cell receptor beta chains below, sequenced in a study of blood T cell repertoires in COVID-19. The method was immunoSEQ multiplex PCR; TCRdb's version includes in-frame clones alone and lacks a portion of them. The sample contains over 400,000 clones, approximately 85% of which appear only once. Material for sequencing was peripheral blood. The receptors derive from a human donor in a cohort sampled during active COVID-19.

The chain combines TRBV3-1 (or the pseudogene TRBV3-2) with TRBJ2-1; 12 positions agree with TRBD2. V shed 1 base, J shed 12 bases, and the junction held 10 bases outside the gene matches. Germline V CDR1 and CDR2: LGHDT, YNNKEL (reference sequence). The CDR3 runs to 16 residues. This CDR3 is CASSQGPGLAGRVQFF. The CDR3 DNA sequence: TGTGCCAGCAGCCAAGGACCTGGACTAGCGGGAAGGGTGCAGTTCTTC.

This rearrangement joins TRBV24-1 to TRBJ2-5; perhaps TRBD1 as D (6 bases). CDR1 is KGHDR and CDR2 is SFDVKD in the germline V gene. The CDR3 runs 16 residues. V was cut by 3 bases and J by 0 bases, with 13 bases left in between. The CDR3 sequence: CATSDTTGPDQETQYF. The CDR3 DNA sequence: TGTGCCACCAGTGATACCACAGGGCCCGACCAAGAGACCCAGTACTTC.

The chain links TRBV7-3 to TRBJ1-2; the D is unclear. Deletions cut 0 bases from V and 4 bases from J, with 9 bases between. The CDR3 is made up of 14 amino acids. Germline values: CDR1 SGHTA, CDR2 FQGTGA. This CDR3 reads CASSLTEGSYGYTF. DNA of the CDR3: TGTGCCAGCAGCTTAACCGAGGGTAGCTATGGCTACACCTTC.

The rearrangement joins TRBV18 to TRBJ2-1, with 12 bases that match TRBD2. The CDR3 runs 17 residues. V gave up 2 bases and J gave up 7 bases; unmatched junction bases: 9. Germline CDR1 KGHSH, CDR2 LQKENI. CDR3 nucleotides: TGTGCCAGCTCACCAAGCGGGCTAGCGGGAGGGGGAAATGAGCAGTTCTTC. This codes for CASSPSGLAGGGNEQFF.

The chain couples TRBV30 to TRBJ2-7, with TRBD1 matching 9 bases. This CDR3 is 14 amino acids long. The J segment lost 3 bases and the V segment lost 1 base, leaving 4 bases of the junction unmatched. Germline CDR1 and CDR2: GTSNPN and SVGIG (reference sequence). This chain's CDR3 is CAWSAPGQGYEQYF. The CDR3 DNA reads TGTGCCTGGAGTGCACCGGGACAGGGCTACGAGCAGTACTTC.

The chain combines TRBV7-8 with TRBJ1-1, with D possibly matching TRBD1 (5 bases). CDR1 and CDR2 (germline): SGHVS, FQNEAQ. The CDR3 has 15 amino acids. The V end was cut by 5 bases, the J end by 4 bases, with 17 bases between. The CDR3, as DNA: TGTGCCAGCAGCCAAACCCAGGGCTTTAGCACTGAAGCTTTCTTT. As protein: CASSQTQGFSTEAFF.

The chain uses TRBV5-8 and TRBJ2-7; D is perhaps TRBD1 (6 bases). The CDR3 sequence is 12 residues long. Looked up from germline, CDR1 is SGHTS and CDR2 is YDEGEE. The V gene lost 7 bases and the J gene lost 3 bases, with 11 bases spanning the gap. DNA of the CDR3: TGTGCCAGCCCTACAGGGTTCTACGAGCAGTACTTC. Its translation: CASPTGFYEQYF.

The V and J genes are TRBV6-5 and TRBJ1-4; 7 bases align to TRBD1. The CDR3 sequence is 15 residues long. Germline V gene data show CDR1 as MNHEY and CDR2 as SVGAGI. The junction had 17 bases not matched to a gene; V was cut back by 9 bases and J by 10 bases. Here the CDR3 DNA reads TGTGCCAGTGAATTCGACAGGGCCGAGGGAGGAAAACTGTTTTTT. This translates into CASEFDRAEGGKLFF.

The V call is TRBV5-1, the J call TRBJ2-7, with D perhaps matching TRBD2 (6 bases). V was clipped by 1 base and J by 2 bases, with 16 bases between them. This CDR3 has 16 residues. Germline V CDR1 and CDR2: SGHRS, YFSETQ. The chain's CDR3 is CASSLWPGRAPYEQYF. The CDR3 coding sequence is TGCGCCAGCAGCTTGTGGCCCGGGAGAGCACCCTACGAGCAGTACTTC.

The J gene is TRBJ2-7, the V gene TRBV29-1, with D perhaps TRBD2 (6 bases). Germline V gives CDR1 SQVTM, CDR2 ANQGSEA. This CDR3 comprises 14 residues. The CDR3 reads CTKTLAESSYEQYF. In DNA, the CDR3 is TGCACCAAAACACTAGCAGAGAGCTCCTACGAGCAGTACTTC.

J is TRBJ2-1 and V is TRBV29-1, with TRBD1 matching over 8 bases. Germline CDR1 reads SQVTM; CDR2 reads ANQGSEA. The CDR3 spans 12 residues. Losses at the gene ends were 7 bases for V and 15 bases for J; bases not matched to a gene: 14. The CDR3 region has the DNA TGCAGCGCGTTAGTATACAGGGGGTGGTCGTTCTTC. It is translated as CSALVYRGWSFF.

V usage is TRBV2 and J usage is TRBJ2-5; 15 bases align to TRBD2. This CDR3 contains 14 residues. V was pared by 8 bases and J by 4 bases, with 2 bases of the junction left unmatched. Germline assignment: CDR1 SNHLY and CDR2 FYNNEI. The CDR3 protein is CASRGLAGGETQYF. DNA of the CDR3: TGTGCCAGCCGGGGACTAGCGGGAGGAGAGACCCAGTACTTC.

This clone appeared a single time. The V call is TRBV5-8, the J call TRBJ2-2, with 7 bases that match TRBD1. J gave up 7 bases and V 4 bases, and 16 bases lay outside the gene matches. Germline V gene lookup returns CDR1 SGHTS and CDR2 YDEGEE. The CDR3 runs 17 residues. CDR3 in amino acids: CASSPIAGTVGNGELFF. CDR3 DNA sequence: TGTGCCAGCAGCCCAATCGCCGGGACAGTGGGGAACGGGGAGCTGTTTTTT.

V gene TRBV6-2 or TRBV6-3 combines with J gene TRBJ1-2, with TRBD1 matching 8 bases. Germline values: CDR1 MNHEY, CDR2 SVGEGT. CDR3 size: 14 residues. J lost 6 bases, V lost 0 bases, and 3 bases had no gene match. The CDR3 DNA sequence: TGTGCCAGCAGTTACTCGACAGGGGAGGATGGCTACACCTTC. As protein: CASSYSTGEDGYTF.

The chain's CDR3 is CASSLQGGYQPQHF. The CDR3 DNA is TGTGCCAGCAGCTTGCAGGGAGGTTACCAGCCCCAGCATTTT. The chain uses TRBV5-5 and TRBJ1-5, with D tentatively TRBD1 (5 bases). CDR3 length: 14 amino acids. Trimming shortened V by 1 base and J by 7 bases, and 12 bases separated the two germline ends. Germline CDR1 and CDR2: SGHKS and YYEKEE (reference sequence).

In its sample, this clone was seen a few times. The V and J genes are TRBV7-3 and TRBJ2-1; perhaps TRBD2 as D (6 bases). Trimming stripped 2 bases from V and 5 bases from J, with 16 bases between. Germline V gene sequence: CDR1 SGHTA, CDR2 FQGTGA. The CDR3 consists of 16 residues. CDR3 residues: CASSLGPTRGNNEQFF. The CDR3 DNA follows: TGTGCCAGCAGCTTAGGGCCGACTAGAGGAAACAATGAGCAGTTCTTC.

The genes are TRBV19 and TRBJ2-2; TRBD2 is a possible D gene (6 bases). Deletions cut 5 bases from V and 4 bases from J, with 11 bases between. This CDR3 region has 14 residues. CDR1 and CDR2 from the germline V gene are LNHDA and SQIVND (reference sequence). CDR3 in DNA: TGTGCCAGTAGTCCCTACGGGGGCACCGGGGAGCTGTTTTTT. This gives the protein CASSPYGGTGELFF.

The gene calls are TRBV5-1 and TRBJ2-3; 8 bases align to TRBD1. Germline V gives CDR1 SGHRS, CDR2 YFSETQ. The length of the CDR3 is 16 residues. V shed 0 bases and J 6 bases; nucleotides not matched to a gene: 9. The CDR3 spells CASSLDRGSAGDTQYF. CDR3 coding DNA: TGCGCCAGCAGCTTGGACAGGGGGAGCGCCGGGGATACGCAGTATTTT.

This chain connects TRBV27 to TRBJ1-6; TRBD1 matches 7 bases. This CDR3 region has 13 residues. The germline CDR1 and CDR2 sequences are MNHEY and SMNVEV (reference sequence). The V and J ends lost 5 bases and 7 bases, in that order; junction bases with no gene match: 2. In DNA form, the CDR3 reads TGTGCCAGCAGTGTGACAGGGAATTCACCCCTCCACTTT. Protein product: CASSVTGNSPLHF.

The rearrangement joins TRBV5-1 to TRBJ2-3; D not certain. CDR3 length: 13 amino acids. Trimming took 3 bases from V and 5 from J, leaving 10 bases between them. Germline V gene lookup returns CDR1 SGHRS and CDR2 YFSETQ. The CDR3 loop reads CASSSNYRDTQYF. The CDR3 region has the DNA TGCGCCAGCAGCTCTAATTATCGAGATACGCAGTATTTT. The variable domain in full, completed from reference TRBV5-1 and TRBJ2-3, reads KAGVTQTPRYLIKTRGQQVTLSCSPISGHRSVSWYQQTPGQGLQFLFEYFSETQRNKGNFPGRFSGRQFSNSRSEMNVSTLELGDSALYLCASSSNYRDTQYFGPGTRLTVL.

This clone was counted between two and nine times. The J gene is TRBJ2-2, the V gene TRBV12-5, with D uncertain. The V gene's germline CDR1 is LGHNT and CDR2 FRNRAP. V lost 2 bases and J lost 5, with 6 bases in between. The CDR3 covers 13 residues. CDR3 sequence reads: CASGLQSTGELFF. DNA of the CDR3: TGTGCTAGTGGTTTGCAGTCGACCGGGGAGCTGTTTTTT. The full variable domain, rest sourced from reference TRBV12-5 and TRBJ2-2, is DARVTQTPRHKVTEMGQEVTMRCQPILGHNTVFWYRQTMMQGLELLAYFRNRAPLDDSGMPKDRFSAEMPDATLATLKIQPSEPRDSAVYFCASGLQSTGELFFGEGSRLTVL.

This clone was recorded once. This chain joins TRBV29-1 and TRBJ1-1; D unclear. Germline V lookup: CDR1 SQVTM, CDR2 ANQGSEA. The CDR3 runs 13 residues. Trimming removed 5 bases from V and 5 bases from J, with 15 bases in between. CDR3 protein: CSVRAAGNTEAFF. The CDR3 nucleotides are TGCAGCGTTCGTGCGGCGGGAAATACTGAAGCTTTCTTT.

This chain connects TRBV4-1 to TRBJ1-1; the D gene is possibly TRBD1 (5 bases). The germline V gene encodes CDR1 MGHRA and CDR2 YSYEKL. With 0 bases removed from V and 8 bases from J, the gap between germline ends came to 10 bases. There are 13 residues in the CDR3. In DNA, the CDR3 is TGCGCCAGCAGCCAAGATACGAGGACAGAAGCTTTCTTT. It translates to CASSQDTRTEAFF.

The rearrangement links TRBV10-3 to TRBJ1-3; 11 bases match TRBD1. From germline, CDR1 is ENHRY and CDR2 SYGVKD. This CDR3 comprises 15 residues. Trimming took 5 bases from V and 6 from J; bases not matched to a gene: 6. The DNA of the CDR3 is TGTGCCATCAGTAGGACAGGGGGCGGAATAAACACCATATATTTT. Translating it yields CAISRTGGGINTIYF.

The rearrangement uses TRBV2 and TRBJ1-5, with 7 bases identical to TRBD1. Germline-derived CDR1 and CDR2 are SNHLY and FYNNEI. This CDR3 comprises 15 residues. V gave up 5 bases and J gave up 4 bases; unmatched junction bases: 8. The CDR3 here is CASSTTGDGNQPQHF. For the CDR3, the DNA is TGTGCCAGCAGTACCACAGGGGATGGAAATCAGCCCCAGCATTTT.

J is TRBJ2-5 and V is TRBV5-4; perhaps TRBD2 as D (5 bases). V lost 2 bases to trimming and J lost 1 base, with 15 bases between them. The CDR3 sequence is 16 residues long. CDR1 and CDR2 from the germline V gene are SGHNT and YYREEE (reference sequence). This CDR3 is CASSFRFGGPQETQYF. Written as DNA, the CDR3 is TGTGCCAGCAGCTTTAGGTTCGGCGGGCCCCAAGAGACCCAGTACTTC.

This clone was detected only a few times. This chain uses TRBV6-5 with TRBJ2-7; D unclear. The V gene's germline CDR1 is MNHEY and CDR2 SVGAGI. The CDR3 covers 11 residues. Trimming removed 4 bases at V and 5 bases at J, with 6 bases between. CDR3 in amino acids: CASSSQHEQYF. The CDR3 coding sequence is TGTGCCAGCAGTTCACAGCACGAGCAGTACTTC.

This chain connects TRBV5-1 to TRBJ2-1; 11 bases are shared with TRBD1. The CDR3 has 15 residues. CDR1 SGHRS and CDR2 YFSETQ come from the germline V gene. The trim removed 1 base at V and 7 bases at J, leaving 4 bases unmatched. CDR3 in amino acids: CASSLFGTGGNEQFF. The CDR3 coding sequence is TGCGCCAGCAGCTTGTTCGGGACAGGGGGAAATGAGCAGTTCTTC.

V gene TRBV10-3 combines with J gene TRBJ1-1; 8 bases agree with TRBD1. The CDR3 runs to 15 residues. V shed 6 bases, J shed 1 base, and the junction held 7 bases outside the gene matches. Germline-derived CDR1 and CDR2 are ENHRY and SYGVKD. In DNA form, the CDR3 reads TGTGCCATCAGAGCTTCGACAGGGGCGAACACTGAAGCTTTCTTT. Residues: CAIRASTGANTEAFF.

The chain combines TRBV18 with TRBJ1-5; TRBD1 agrees at 8 bases. CDR1 and CDR2 (germline): KGHSH, LQKENI. The CDR3 covers 16 residues. J gave up 2 bases and V 2 bases, and 5 bases lay outside the gene matches. The CDR3 coding sequence is TGTGCCAGCTCACCAGGGGCAGGGGGCGGCAATCAGCCCCAGCATTTT. Its translation: CASSPGAGGGNQPQHF.

The chain recombines TRBV19 with TRBJ2-7; weak D call: TRBD1 (6 bases). CDR3 size: 11 residues. Trimming cost V 6 bases and J 5 bases, with 8 bases left between them. Looked up from germline, CDR1 is LNHDA and CDR2 is SQIVND (reference sequence). CDR3 bases: TGTGCCAGTAGCAGGACAGACGAGCAGTACTTC. It translates to CASSRTDEQYF.

V and J are TRBV7-9 and TRBJ2-6, with 7 positions matching TRBD2. CDR3 length equals 16 residues. CDR1 SEHNR and CDR2 FQNEAQ come from the germline V gene (reference sequence). The J segment lost 2 bases and the V segment lost 3 bases, leaving 4 bases of the junction unmatched. CDR3: CASSLGGFPGANVLTF. The CDR3 DNA is TGTGCCAGCAGCTTGGGAGGGTTCCCTGGGGCCAACGTCCTGACTTTC. The full variable domain, with the rest looked up from reference TRBV7-9 and TRBJ2-6, is DTGVSQNPRHKITKRGQNVTFRCDPISEHNRLYWYRQTLGQGPEFLTYFQNEAQLEKSRLLSDRFSAERPKGSFSTLEIQRTEQGDSAMYLCASSLGGFPGANVLTFGAGSRLTVL.